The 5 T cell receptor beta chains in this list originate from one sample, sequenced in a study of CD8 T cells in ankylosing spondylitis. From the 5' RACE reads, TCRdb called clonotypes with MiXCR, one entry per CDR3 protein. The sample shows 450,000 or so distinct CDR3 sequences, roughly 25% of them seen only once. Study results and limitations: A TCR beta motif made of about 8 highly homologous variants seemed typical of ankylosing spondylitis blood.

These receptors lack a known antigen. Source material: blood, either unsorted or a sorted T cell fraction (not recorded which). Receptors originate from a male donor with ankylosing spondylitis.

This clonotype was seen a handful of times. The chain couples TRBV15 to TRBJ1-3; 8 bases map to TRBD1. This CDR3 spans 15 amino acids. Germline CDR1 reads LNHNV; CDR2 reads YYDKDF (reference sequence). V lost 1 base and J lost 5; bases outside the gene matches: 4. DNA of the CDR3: TGTGCCACCAGCAGAGGACAGGGGTACAGAAACACCATATATTTT. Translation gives CATSRGQGYRNTIYF.

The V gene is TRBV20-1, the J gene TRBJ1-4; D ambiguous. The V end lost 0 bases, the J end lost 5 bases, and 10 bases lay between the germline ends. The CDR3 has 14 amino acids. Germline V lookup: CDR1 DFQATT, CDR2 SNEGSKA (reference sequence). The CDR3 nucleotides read TGCAGTGCTAGAGATATAGGTATAAATGAAAAACTGTTTTTT. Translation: CSARDIGINEKLFF.

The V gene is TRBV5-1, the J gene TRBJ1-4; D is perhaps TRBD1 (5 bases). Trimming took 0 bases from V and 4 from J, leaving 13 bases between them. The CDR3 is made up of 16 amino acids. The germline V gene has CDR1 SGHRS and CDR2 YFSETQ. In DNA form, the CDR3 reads TGCGCCAGCAGCTTGGCCGGAGGGACGATTAATGAAAAACTGTTTTTT. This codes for CASSLAGGTINEKLFF.

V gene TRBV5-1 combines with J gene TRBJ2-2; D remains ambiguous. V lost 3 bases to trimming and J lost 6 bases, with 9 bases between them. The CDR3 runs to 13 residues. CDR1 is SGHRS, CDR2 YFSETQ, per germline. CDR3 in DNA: TGCGCCAGCAGCTCGAACCAGGCCGGGGAGCTGTTTTTT. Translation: CASSSNQAGELFF.

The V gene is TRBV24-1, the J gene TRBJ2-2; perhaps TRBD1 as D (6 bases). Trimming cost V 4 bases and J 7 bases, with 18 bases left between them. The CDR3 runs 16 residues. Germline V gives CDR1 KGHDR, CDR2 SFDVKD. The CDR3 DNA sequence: TGTGCCACCAGTGACCCCGGGACATTAACCAGCGGGGAGCTGTTTTTT. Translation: CATSDPGTLTSGELFF.